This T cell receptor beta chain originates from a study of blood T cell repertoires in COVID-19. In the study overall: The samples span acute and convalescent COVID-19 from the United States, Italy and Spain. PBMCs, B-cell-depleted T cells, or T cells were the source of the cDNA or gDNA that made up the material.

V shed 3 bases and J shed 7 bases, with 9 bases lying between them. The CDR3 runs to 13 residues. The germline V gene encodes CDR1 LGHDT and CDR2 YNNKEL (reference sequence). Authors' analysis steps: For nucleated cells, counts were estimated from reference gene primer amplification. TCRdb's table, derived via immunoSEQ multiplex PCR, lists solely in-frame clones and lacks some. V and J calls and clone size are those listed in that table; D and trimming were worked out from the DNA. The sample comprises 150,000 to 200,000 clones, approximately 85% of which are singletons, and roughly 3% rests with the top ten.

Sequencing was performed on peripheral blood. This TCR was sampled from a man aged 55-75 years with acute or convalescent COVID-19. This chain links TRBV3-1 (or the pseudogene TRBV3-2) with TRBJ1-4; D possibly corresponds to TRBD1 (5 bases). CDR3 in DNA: TGTGCCAGCAGCCAGGGCCAGGGTGAAAAACTGTTTTTT. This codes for CASSQGQGEKLFF.